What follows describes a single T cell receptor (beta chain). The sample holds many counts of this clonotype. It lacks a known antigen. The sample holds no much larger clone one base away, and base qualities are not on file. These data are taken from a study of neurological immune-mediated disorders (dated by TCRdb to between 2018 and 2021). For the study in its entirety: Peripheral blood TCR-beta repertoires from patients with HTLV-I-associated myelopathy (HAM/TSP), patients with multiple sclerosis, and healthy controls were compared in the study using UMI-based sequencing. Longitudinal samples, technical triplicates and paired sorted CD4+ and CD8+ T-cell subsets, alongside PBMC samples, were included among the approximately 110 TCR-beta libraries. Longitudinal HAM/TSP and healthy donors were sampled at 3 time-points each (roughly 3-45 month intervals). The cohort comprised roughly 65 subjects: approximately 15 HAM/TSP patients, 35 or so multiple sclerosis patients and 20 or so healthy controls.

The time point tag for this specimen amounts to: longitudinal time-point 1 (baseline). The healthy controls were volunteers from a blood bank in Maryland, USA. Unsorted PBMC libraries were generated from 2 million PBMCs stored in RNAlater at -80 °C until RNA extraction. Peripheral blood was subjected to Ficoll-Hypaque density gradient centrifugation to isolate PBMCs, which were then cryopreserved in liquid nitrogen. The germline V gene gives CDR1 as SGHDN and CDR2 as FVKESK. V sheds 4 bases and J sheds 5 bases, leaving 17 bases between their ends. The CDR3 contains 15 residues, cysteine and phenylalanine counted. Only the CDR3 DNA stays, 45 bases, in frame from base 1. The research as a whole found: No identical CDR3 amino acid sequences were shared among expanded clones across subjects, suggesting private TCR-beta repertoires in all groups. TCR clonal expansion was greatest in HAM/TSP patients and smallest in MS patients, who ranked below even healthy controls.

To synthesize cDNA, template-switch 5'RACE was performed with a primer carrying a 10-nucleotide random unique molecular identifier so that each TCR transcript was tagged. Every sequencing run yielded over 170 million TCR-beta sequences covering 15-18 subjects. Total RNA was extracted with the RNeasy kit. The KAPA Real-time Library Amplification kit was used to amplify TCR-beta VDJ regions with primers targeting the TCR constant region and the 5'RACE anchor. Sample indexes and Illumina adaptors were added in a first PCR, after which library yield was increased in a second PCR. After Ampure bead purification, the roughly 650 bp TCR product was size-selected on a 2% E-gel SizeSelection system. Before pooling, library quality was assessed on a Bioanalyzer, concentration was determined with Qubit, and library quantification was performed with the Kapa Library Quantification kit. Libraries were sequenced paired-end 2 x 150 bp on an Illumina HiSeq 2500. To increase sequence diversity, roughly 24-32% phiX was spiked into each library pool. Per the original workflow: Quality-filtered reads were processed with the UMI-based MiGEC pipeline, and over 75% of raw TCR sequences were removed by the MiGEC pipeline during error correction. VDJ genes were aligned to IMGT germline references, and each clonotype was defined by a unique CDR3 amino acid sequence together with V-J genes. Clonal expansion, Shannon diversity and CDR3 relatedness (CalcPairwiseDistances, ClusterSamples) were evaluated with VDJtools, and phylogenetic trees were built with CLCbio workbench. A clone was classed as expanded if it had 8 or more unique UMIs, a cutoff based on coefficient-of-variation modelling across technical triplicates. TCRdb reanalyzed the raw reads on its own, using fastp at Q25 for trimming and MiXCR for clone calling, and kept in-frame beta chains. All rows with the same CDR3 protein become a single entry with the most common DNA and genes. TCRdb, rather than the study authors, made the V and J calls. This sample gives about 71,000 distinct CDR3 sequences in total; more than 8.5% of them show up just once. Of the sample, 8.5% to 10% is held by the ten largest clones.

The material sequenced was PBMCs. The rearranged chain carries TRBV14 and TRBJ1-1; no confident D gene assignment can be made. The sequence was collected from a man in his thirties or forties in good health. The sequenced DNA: TGTGCCAGCAGCCCGGGGAGGGTTTTAGGAACTGAAGCTTTCTTT. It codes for CASSPGRVLGTEAFF.